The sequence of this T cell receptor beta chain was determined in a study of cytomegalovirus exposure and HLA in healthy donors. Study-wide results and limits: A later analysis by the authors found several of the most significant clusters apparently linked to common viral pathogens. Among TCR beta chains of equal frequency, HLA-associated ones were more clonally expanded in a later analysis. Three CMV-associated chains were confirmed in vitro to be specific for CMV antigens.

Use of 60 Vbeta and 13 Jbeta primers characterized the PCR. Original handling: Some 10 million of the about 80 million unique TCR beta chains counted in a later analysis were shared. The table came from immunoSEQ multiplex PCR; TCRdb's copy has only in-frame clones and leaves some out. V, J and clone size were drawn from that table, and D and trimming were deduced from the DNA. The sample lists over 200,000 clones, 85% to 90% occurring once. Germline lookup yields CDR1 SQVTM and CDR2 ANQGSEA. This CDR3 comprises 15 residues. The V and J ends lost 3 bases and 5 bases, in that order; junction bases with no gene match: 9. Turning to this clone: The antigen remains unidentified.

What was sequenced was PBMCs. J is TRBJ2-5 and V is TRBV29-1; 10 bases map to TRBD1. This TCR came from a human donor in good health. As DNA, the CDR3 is TGCAGCGTTGACCGGGACAGGGGAGGGGGGGAGACCCAGTACTTC. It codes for CSVDRDRGGGETQYF.